This passage covers 2 T cell receptor beta chains from one sample sequenced in a study of T cell responses to AZD1222 COVID-19 vaccine. Data came from immunoSEQ multiplex PCR; TCRdb stores just in-frame clones and leaves some out. The top ten hold under 25% of the sample, which has around 110,000 clones, around nine tenths seen once. Sequences were derived from peripheral blood, sampled on day 0 of AZD1222 vaccination. These receptors all come from an adult in good health.

The V call is TRBV19, the J call TRBJ1-2, with D tentatively TRBD1 (5 bases). The CDR3 is 14 residues long. From germline, CDR1 is LNHDA and CDR2 SQIVND (reference sequence). The V and J ends lost 4 bases and 4 bases respectively, with 13 bases between them. CDR3 nucleotide sequence: TGTGCCAGTAGTACCTCCTCGACAGTCTATGGCTACACCTTC. This encodes CASSTSSTVYGYTF.

The rearrangement uses TRBV2 and TRBJ1-1; no clear D gene. The CDR3 consists of 13 residues. Trimming cost V 11 bases and J 0 bases, with 13 bases left between them. CDR1 and CDR2 (germline): SNHLY, FYNNEI. The CDR3, as DNA: TGTGCCCCCACGGCGTCATTGAACACTGAAGCTTTCTTT. Translating it yields CAPTASLNTEAFF. Together with reference TRBV2 and TRBJ1-1, the CDR3 gives the full variable domain: EPEVTQTPSHQVTQMGQEVILRCVPISNHLYFYWYRQILGQKVEFLVSFYNNEISEKSEIFDDQFSVERPDGSNFTLKIRSTKLEDSAMYFCAPTASLNTEAFFGQGTRLTVV.